This entry describes one T cell receptor beta chain. Antigen specificity is unknown. Measured with immunoSEQ multiplex PCR; TCRdb has only the in-frame clones, and not every one. This repertoire shows 100,000 to 130,000 clones, around 90% found once; its top ten account for under 0.85%. The data are from a study of OX40 agonist ivuxolimab in advanced cancers. Study details: Patients in the trial were receiving intravenous ivuxolimab every 2 weeks, at doses of 0.01 to 10 mg/kg. Study-wide findings and caveats: Certain nonresponders additionally had low normalized T-cell clonal expansion. Partial responders dosed at 0.1-3.0 mg/kg displayed clonal expansion ranking among the lowest.

Germline CDR1 is SEHNR and CDR2 is FQNEAQ (reference sequence). V shed 5 bases and J shed 6 bases, with 17 bases lying between them. There are 14 residues in the CDR3. This sequence was found in an adult with an advanced solid tumor such as melanoma, head and neck, liver or kidney cancer. Sequences were derived from CD4+ or CD8+ T cells sorted from blood, sampled in a trial of the OX40 agonist ivuxolimab. The chain joins TRBV7-9 to TRBJ2-7, with D perhaps TRBD1 (8 bases). The CDR3 reads CASSRGQGGFEQYF. As DNA, the CDR3 is TGTGCCAGCAGCCGCGGACAGGGAGGGTTCGAGCAGTACTTC.